The 22 T cell receptor beta chains below were found in one sample sequenced in a study of cytomegalovirus exposure and HLA in healthy donors. Amplification used 60 Vbeta primers and 13 Jbeta primers. TCRdb's copy holds only in-frame clones and misses some; the assay was immunoSEQ multiplex PCR. The sample holds about 190,000 clones, approximately 81% seen once. Sequenced input: PBMCs. The receptors come from a male donor in good health and CMV-seronegative.

The J gene is TRBJ1-1, the V gene TRBV9; 8 nucleotides line up with TRBD1. The CDR3 sequence is 15 residues long. Germline V lookup: CDR1 SGDLS, CDR2 YYNGEE. J gave up 0 bases and V 2 bases, and 3 bases lay outside the gene matches. The CDR3 loop reads CASSVRDRMNTEAFF. CDR3 DNA: TGTGCCAGCAGCGTCCGGGACAGGATGAACACTGAAGCTTTCTTT.

The chain recombines TRBV27 with TRBJ2-7; 8 bases fit TRBD1. The CDR3 sequence is 14 residues long. Germline V lookup: CDR1 MNHEY, CDR2 SMNVEV (reference sequence). V dropped 6 bases and J dropped 7; count of bases not matched to a gene: 11. The CDR3 protein is CASSVSQGAGEQYF. The CDR3, as DNA: TGTGCCAGCAGCGTAAGCCAGGGGGCGGGAGAGCAGTACTTC.

There are a few counts of this clone. The gene calls are TRBV9 and TRBJ1-5; tentative D call: TRBD1 (6 bases). Per germline, CDR1 SGDLS and CDR2 YYNGEE. This CDR3 comprises 13 residues. V shed 0 bases and J shed 6 bases, with 7 bases lying between them. This chain's CDR3 is CASSVGGGQPQHF. CDR3 coding DNA: TGTGCCAGCAGCGTAGGAGGGGGTCAGCCCCAGCATTTT.

This rearrangement joins TRBV7-2 to TRBJ2-7; 7 bases are a match to TRBD2. V dropped 5 bases and J dropped 0; count of bases not matched to a gene: 7. CDR3 length equals 15 residues. Germline V lookup: CDR1 SGHTA, CDR2 FQGNSA. The DNA of the CDR3 is TGTGCCAGCAGCCTCGAGCGGGGACCCTCCTACGAGCAGTACTTC. Translation: CASSLERGPSYEQYF.

This chain connects TRBV2 to TRBJ2-7; D possibly corresponds to TRBD2 (5 bases). Germline V gene data show CDR1 as SNHLY and CDR2 as FYNNEI. The germline V and J ends were trimmed by 5 bases and 1 base, with 18 bases remaining between them. The CDR3 is made up of 16 amino acids. The CDR3 sequence: CASSLPEARSSYEQYF. The CDR3 coding sequence is TGTGCCAGCAGTCTCCCGGAGGCCCGAAGTTCCTACGAGCAGTACTTC.

The sample holds a few counts of this clone. The chain employs TRBV6-1 and TRBJ2-7, with 8 nucleotides matching TRBD2. The CDR3 extends over 15 amino acids. Per the germline V gene, CDR1 is MNHNS and CDR2 is SASEGT. V shed 6 bases, J shed 7 bases, and the junction held 14 bases outside the gene matches. The CDR3 coding sequence is TGTGCCAGCAGATGGCGGGAGGCTCAGGGCGGTGAGCAGTACTTC. Residues: CASRWREAQGGEQYF.

The chain has TRBV29-1 and TRBJ2-7, with 7 nucleotides matching TRBD1. This CDR3 comprises 12 residues. The ends lost 7 bases at V and 2 bases at J; junction bases unmatched: 5. Germline assignment: CDR1 SQVTM and CDR2 ANQGSEA. CDR3 sequence (DNA): TGCAGCGCCGGGACAGAGGCCTACGAGCAGTACTTC. It encodes CSAGTEAYEQYF.

The sample holds a few counts of this clone. The chain joins TRBV6-6 to TRBJ1-2; TRBD1 is a possible D gene (5 bases). From germline, CDR1 is MNHNY and CDR2 SVGAGI (reference sequence). V lost 7 bases to trimming and J lost 8 bases, with 23 bases between them. The CDR3 is 15 residues long. CDR3 residues: CASTRGDVSFHGYTF. The CDR3 DNA follows: TGTGCCAGCACCCGGGGGGACGTTTCCTTCCACGGCTACACCTTC.

This chain joins TRBV9 and TRBJ2-2; 8 nucleotides align to TRBD2. Losses at the gene ends were 4 bases for V and 5 bases for J; bases not matched to a gene: 7. The CDR3 totals 15 residues. Germline V gives CDR1 SGDLS, CDR2 YYNGEE. The CDR3 is CASSPGVAGTGELFF. CDR3 nucleotides: TGTGCCAGCAGCCCCGGGGTAGCGGGGACCGGGGAGCTGTTTTTT.

This clone was observed once. The chain has TRBV12-5 and TRBJ2-5, with D possibly TRBD2 on 5 matching bases. V lost 1 base and J lost 5, with 17 bases in between. The CDR3 runs to 16 residues. The germline V gene has CDR1 LGHNT and CDR2 FRNRAP. The DNA for the CDR3 is TGTGCTAGTGGTTTGGACCTCCCGGGGAGAAGGGAGACCCAGTACTTC. Translated: CASGLDLPGRRETQYF.

J is TRBJ2-1 and V is TRBV4-2; 10 nucleotides agree with TRBD2. The CDR3 contains 17 residues. V gave up 4 bases and J gave up 7 bases; unmatched junction bases: 13. CDR1 and CDR2 (germline): LGHNA, YNFKEQ. CDR3 amino acids: CASSPTTSGRAWNEQFF. In nucleotides, the CDR3 is TGTGCCAGCAGCCCGACCACCAGCGGGAGGGCCTGGAATGAGCAGTTCTTC.

The genes are TRBV27 and TRBJ2-7, with 9 positions matching TRBD2. Germline lookup yields CDR1 MNHEY and CDR2 SMNVEV (reference sequence). J lost 5 bases, V lost 5 bases, and 7 bases had no gene match. The CDR3 is made up of 14 amino acids. This CDR3 reads CASSPRTSVHEQYF. The CDR3 DNA follows: TGTGCCAGCAGTCCAAGGACTAGCGTCCACGAGCAGTACTTC.

This chain joins TRBV5-4 and TRBJ1-2; D perhaps matches TRBD1 (5 bases). Germline V CDR1 and CDR2: SGHNT, YYREEE (reference sequence). The CDR3 runs to 11 residues. Trimming stripped 4 bases from V and 7 bases from J, with 8 bases between. The CDR3: CASSQGSGYTF. The CDR3 nucleotides read TGTGCCAGCAGCCAGGGAAGTGGCTACACCTTC.

This clone showed up just a few times. The chain uses TRBV4-3 and TRBJ1-1, with 7 bases matching TRBD1. In germline, CDR1 is LGHNA, CDR2 YSLEER. The CDR3 is made up of 13 amino acids. J lost 5 bases, V lost 4 bases, and 4 bases had no gene match. CDR3 DNA: TGCGCCAGCAGCCGGGGACAGCAGACTGAAGCTTTCTTT. It encodes CASSRGQQTEAFF.

The J gene is TRBJ1-4, the V gene TRBV5-1; TRBD1 aligns across 10 bases. Germline CDR1 reads SGHRS; CDR2 reads YFSETQ. The junction had 13 bases not matched to a gene; V was cut back by 4 bases and J by 10 bases. This CDR3 spans 16 amino acids. The CDR3: CASSPGTGEITGKLFF. The CDR3 DNA follows: TGCGCCAGCAGCCCCGGGACAGGGGAGATCACCGGAAAACTGTTTTTT.

The V and J genes are TRBV19 and TRBJ2-7, with 7 nucleotides matching TRBD2. There are 16 residues in the CDR3. J gave up 4 bases and V 4 bases, and 13 bases lay outside the gene matches. Per the germline V gene, CDR1 is LNHDA and CDR2 is SQIVND (reference sequence). The CDR3 DNA is TGTGCCAGTAGTACCCCTCGGGCGGGAGCGGGGTACGAGCAGTACTTC. This codes for CASSTPRAGAGYEQYF.

This sequence joins TRBV6-1 and TRBJ1-6, with 9 bases identical to TRBD1. Losses at the gene ends were 9 bases for V and 11 bases for J; bases not matched to a gene: 5. The CDR3 consists of 12 residues. Germline CDR1 and CDR2: MNHNS and SASEGT. As DNA, the CDR3 is TGTGCCAGTTGGGACAGGGCCCCACCCCTCCACTTT. Translated, it gives CASWDRAPPLHF.

The rearrangement uses TRBV9 and TRBJ1-2; 9 bases agree with TRBD1. The CDR3 sequence is 15 residues long. With V trimmed by 0 bases and J by 7 bases, 7 bases remained unmatched. CDR1 is SGDLS and CDR2 is YYNGEE in the germline V gene. The CDR3 DNA sequence: TGTGCCAGCAGCGTAGTGTCGGGACAGGGAGGTGGCTACACCTTC. This codes for CASSVVSGQGGGYTF.

This chain connects TRBV6-1 to TRBJ1-2, with D maybe TRBD1 (5 bases). CDR1 is MNHNS and CDR2 is SASEGT in the germline V gene. Trimming stripped 3 bases from V and 7 bases from J, with 15 bases between. The CDR3 covers 14 residues. In DNA, the CDR3 is TGTGCCAGCAGTGATTTGGGACTCTTCAGTGGCTACACCTTC. It is translated as CASSDLGLFSGYTF.

The V gene is TRBV7-9, the J gene TRBJ1-1; 7 bases match TRBD1. The CDR3 has 13 residues. Germline V lookup: CDR1 SEHNR, CDR2 FQNEAQ (reference sequence). The J segment lost 3 bases and the V segment lost 5 bases, leaving 3 bases of the junction unmatched. DNA for the CDR3: TGTGCCAGCAGCGAGACAGGGTACACTGAAGCTTTCTTT. The encoded protein is CASSETGYTEAFF.

V usage is TRBV4-2 and J usage is TRBJ2-3, with a possible D match to TRBD2 (6 bases). The CDR3 is 14 amino acids. Germline CDR1 reads LGHNA; CDR2 reads YNFKEQ. The V and J ends lost 4 bases and 4 bases respectively, with 12 bases between them. The CDR3 loop is CASSRSSGADTQYF. The CDR3 bases are TGTGCCAGCAGCCGATCCTCGGGGGCAGATACGCAGTATTTT.

V is TRBV9 and J is TRBJ2-5; the match to TRBD2 covers 8 bases. Germline V lookup: CDR1 SGDLS, CDR2 YYNGEE. The CDR3 has 16 amino acids. V shed 0 bases and J 4 bases; nucleotides not matched to a gene: 8. The CDR3 spells CASSVGAGVGRETQYF. As DNA, the CDR3 is TGTGCCAGCAGCGTAGGAGCGGGAGTCGGCCGAGAGACCCAGTACTTC. The full variable domain, in which reference TRBV9 and TRBJ2-5 provide the parts outside the CDR3, is DSGVTQTPKHLITATGQRVTLRCSPRSGDLSVYWYQQSLDQGLQFLIQYYNGEERAKGNILERFSAQQFPDLHSELNLSSLELGDSALYFCASSVGAGVGRETQYFGPGTRLLVL.